Reported below is one T cell receptor beta chain. Its antigen is still unknown. The data belong to a study of blood T cells in healthy people across ages. Study-level points and caveats: Versus aged donors, long-lived donors had higher diversity and more naive CD4+ cells.

Through a sample-barcoded 5' primer and a J-beta primer mix, a second PCR was run for 7 to 11 cycles. Each TCR beta cDNA got a 12-nucleotide random molecular identifier. Each CDR3 protein gets one entry after TCRdb re-called the 5' RACE reads with MiXCR. The table has more than 600,000 distinct CDR3 sequences, roughly 25% seen once; the top ten hold 9.4%. The CDR3 consists of 16 residues. V lost 2 bases, J lost 0 bases, and 8 bases lay in between. CDR1 and CDR2 from the germline V gene are MNHEY and SVGEGT. The sample also formed part of further work on T cells of mothers and their children. Per that study: In cDNA synthesis, all of the extracted RNA was used at about 1.6 ug per 15 ul. The TCR beta CDR3 read count exceeded 9 million for each mother and was approximately 3 million for each child.

The source material was blood. The TCR comes from a boy younger than 18 in good health. The chain links TRBV6-2 or TRBV6-3 to TRBJ2-6, with D maybe TRBD1 (6 bases). CDR3 DNA: TGTGCCAGCAGTTACGGGGGCCTCTCTGGGGCCAACGTCCTGACTTTC. It encodes CASSYGGLSGANVLTF.